This TCR beta chain was obtained from a study of T cell repertoires in cytomegalovirus infection. MiXCR, applied by TCRdb to the reads, yields one record per CDR3 protein. The sample includes approximately 76,000 distinct CDR3 sequences, more than 3.5% of them seen just once. In this sample, this clonotype turned up many times. CDR3 length: 15 amino acids. CDR1 is SGHTA, CDR2 FQGNSA, per germline. The V and J ends lost 5 bases and 10 bases respectively, with 23 bases between them. Sequenced: PBMCs. This sequence originates from a human donor in good health (CMV status not recorded). Some clones in this sample may be carry-over from other donors' samples. V usage is TRBV7-2 and J usage is TRBJ1-2; no clear D gene. The CDR3 DNA reads as TGTGCCAGCAGCGCCCCGTCGCGTGCGTCGTTTTACTACACCTTC. This gives the protein CASSAPSRASFYYTF.